The 8 T cell receptor beta chains below all came from one sample that was sequenced in a study of OX40 agonist ivuxolimab in advanced cancers. Assay used: immunoSEQ multiplex PCR; TCRdb lists only in-frame clones, some missing. In the table there are 67,000 or so clones, around four fifths of which are singletons. Sequencing used CD4+ or CD8+ T cells sorted from blood, obtained in a trial of the OX40 agonist ivuxolimab. These receptors all come from an adult with an advanced solid tumor such as melanoma, head and neck, liver or kidney cancer.

The sample holds one count of this clone. The V call is TRBV9, the J call TRBJ2-6, with D tentatively TRBD2 (6 bases). The CDR3 runs 17 residues. V dropped 0 bases and J dropped 0 bases, with 10 bases sitting between them. CDR1 and CDR2 from the germline V gene are SGDLS and YYNGEE. CDR3 loop: CASSVGLGNSGANVLTF. The CDR3 bases are TGTGCCAGCAGCGTAGGACTAGGGAACTCTGGGGCCAACGTCCTGACTTTC.

The chain has TRBV13 and TRBJ1-1; no reliable D call. The germline V and J ends were trimmed by 0 bases and 1 base, with 18 bases remaining between them. The CDR3 is 18 residues long. Germline V lookup: CDR1 PRHDT, CDR2 FYEKMQ (reference sequence). The CDR3 nucleotides are TGTGCCAGCAGCTTAGGCATCGTGGGGTACCCAAGGAACACTGAAGCTTTCTTT. Protein sequence: CASSLGIVGYPRNTEAFF.

The table lists this clone with a few counts. The chain combines TRBV5-1 with TRBJ2-3, with D tentatively TRBD1 (7 bases). Looked up from germline, CDR1 is SGHRS and CDR2 is YFSETQ. The V and J ends lost 3 bases and 4 bases respectively, with 12 bases between them. This CDR3 is 14 amino acids long. The CDR3 here is CASSWRGRADTQYF. CDR3 sequence (DNA): TGCGCCAGCAGCTGGAGGGGGCGGGCAGATACGCAGTATTTT.

The chain has TRBV30 and TRBJ1-5; a possible D gene is TRBD1 (5 bases). Trimming stripped 8 bases from V and 4 bases from J, with 15 bases between. From germline, CDR1 is GTSNPN and CDR2 SVGIG (reference sequence). This CDR3 has 13 amino acids. The DNA of the CDR3 is TGTGCCCTGGAAGGGGAGCCGAATCAGCCCCAGCATTTT. Translated: CALEGEPNQPQHF.

The rearrangement uses TRBV7-3 and TRBJ2-1; 7 nucleotides align to TRBD2. V dropped 5 bases and J dropped 2; count of bases not matched to a gene: 9. The CDR3 has 16 amino acids. Per the germline V gene, CDR1 is SGHTA and CDR2 is FQGTGA. CDR3 sequence reads: CASSPFAGAPYNEQFF. The CDR3 coding sequence is TGTGCCAGCAGCCCCTTTGCGGGAGCCCCCTACAATGAGCAGTTCTTC.

Details on this clone: At the DNA level, this CDR3 is encoded by other sequences in the same sample as well. The gene calls are TRBV18 and TRBJ2-5; D might be TRBD2 (7 bases). Germline V gives CDR1 KGHSH, CDR2 LQKENI. V was shortened by 3 bases and J by 3 bases, with 14 bases between the two germline ends. The length of the CDR3 is 15 residues. CDR3 nucleotides: TGTGCCAGCTCACCTAGCGCGGGGGCGGAAGAGACCCAGTACTTC. Protein product: CASSPSAGAEETQYF.

CDR3 sequence (DNA): TGTGCCAGCAGTTACGGTAGCTCCTACAATGAGCAGTTCTTC. It is translated as CASSYGSSYNEQFF. V and J are TRBV6-6 and TRBJ2-1; D gene ambiguous. Per the germline V gene, CDR1 is MNHNY and CDR2 is SVGAGI (reference sequence). The CDR3 is made up of 14 amino acids. Deletions cut 2 bases from V and 0 bases from J, with 5 bases between.

The CDR3, as DNA: TGCGCCAGCAGCCCACAGGGAGTCTACGAGCAGTACTTC. Amino acids: CASSPQGVYEQYF. The chain employs TRBV5-1 and TRBJ2-7; D is perhaps TRBD1 (6 bases). CDR3 size: 13 residues. The V gene's germline CDR1 is SGHRS and CDR2 YFSETQ. V dropped 4 bases and J dropped 3 bases, with 11 bases sitting between them.